This T cell receptor beta chain is drawn from a study of blood T cell repertoires in COVID-19. Study-wide context: Samples of COVID-19 (acute and convalescent) were obtained from the United States, Italy and Spain. PBMCs, B-cell-depleted T cells, or T cells were the source of the cDNA or gDNA that made up the material.

The assay was immunoSEQ multiplex PCR, and TCRdb's table has in-frame clones only and misses some. The table records approximately 400,000 clones, 80% to 90% of them present only once. V lost 1 base and J lost 2, with 11 bases in between. This CDR3 region has 15 residues. The V gene's germline CDR1 is SGHVS and CDR2 FQNEAQ. The genes are TRBV7-8 and TRBJ1-2; D ambiguous. This TCR came from a man between 35 and 55 years old with acute or convalescent COVID-19. The sequencing sample was made of peripheral blood. Here the CDR3 reads CASSLVHKENYGYTF. The CDR3 DNA reads as TGTGCCAGCAGCTTAGTCCACAAAGAAAACTATGGCTACACCTTC.